This entry lists 9 T cell receptor beta chains sequenced from one sample in a study of T cells in narcolepsy. This table comes from immunoSEQ multiplex PCR, and its TCRdb copy is limited to in-frame clones, with some not included. Of 25,000 to 35,000 clones listed, approximately 79% are singletons. Sequenced sample: memory (CD45RA-) CD4+ T cells from blood. The source is a human donor in good health.

The chain couples TRBV30 to TRBJ2-2, with 7 bases fitting TRBD2. CDR1 is GTSNPN, CDR2 SVGIG, per germline (reference sequence). V was pared by 3 bases and J by 5 bases, with 6 bases of the junction left unmatched. CDR3 length: 14 amino acids. CDR3 bases: TGTGCCTGGAGGCAGCAGGGAGGGACCGGGGAGCTGTTTTTT. Amino acids: CAWRQQGGTGELFF. Looking up the rest from reference TRBV30 and TRBJ2-2 gives the full variable domain: SQTIHQWPATLVQPVGSPLSLECTVEGTSNPNLYWYRQAAGRGLQLLFYSVGIGQISSEVPQNLSASRPQDRQFILSSKKLLLSDSGFYLCAWRQQGGTGELFFGEGSRLTVL.

The V gene is TRBV28, the J gene TRBJ1-1, with D hard to call. Germline V gene data show CDR1 as MDHEN and CDR2 as SYDVKM. V was shortened by 5 bases and J by 0 bases, with 19 bases between the two germline ends. The CDR3 has 17 residues. DNA for the CDR3: TGTGCCAGCAGTGAAATGACCATATTCACCGTGAACACTGAAGCTTTCTTT. It yields the protein CASSEMTIFTVNTEAFF. Supplemented by reference TRBV28 and TRBJ1-1, the full variable domain reads DVKVTQSSRYLVKRTGEKVFLECVQDMDHENMFWYRQDPGLGLRLIYFSYDVKMKEKGDIPEGYSVSREKKERFSLILESASTNQTSMYLCASSEMTIFTVNTEAFFGQGTRLTVV.

The V gene is TRBV6-5, the J gene TRBJ2-7; 8 bases align to TRBD1. This CDR3 has 13 amino acids. CDR1 and CDR2 from the germline V gene are MNHEY and SVGAGI. The V segment lost 2 bases and the J segment 7 bases; nucleotides outside the gene matches: 4. CDR3 nucleotide sequence: TGTGCCAGCAGTTACCGACAGGGGTGGGAGCAGTACTTC. This codes for CASSYRQGWEQYF.

The chain joins TRBV2 to TRBJ1-5; 7 bases line up with TRBD1. J gave up 0 bases and V 2 bases, and 13 bases lay outside the gene matches. Looked up from germline, CDR1 is SNHLY and CDR2 is FYNNEI. The CDR3 length is 19 residues. The CDR3 sequence is CASSELMTGTLSSNQPQHF. CDR3 in DNA: TGTGCCAGCAGTGAACTCATGACAGGGACGTTAAGTAGCAATCAGCCCCAGCATTTT.

This chain uses TRBV12-2 with TRBJ2-7; the D call TRBD1 from the table was never checked on the DNA. TRBV12-2 is a pseudogene locus. This CDR3 contains 19 residues. The chain's CDR3 is CASRPPPNREAQPSYEQYF. Here the CDR3 DNA reads TGTGCAAGTCGCCCCCCGCCCAACAGGGAAGCCCAACCCTCCTACGAGCAGTACTTC.

Only one count was recorded for this clone. The rearrangement uses TRBV4-2 and TRBJ2-7, with 10 bases fitting TRBD1. There are 17 residues in the CDR3. The germline V gene has CDR1 LGHNA and CDR2 YNFKEQ. V lost 4 bases to trimming and J lost 3 bases; unmatched junction nucleotides: 12. In nucleotides, the CDR3 is TGTGCCAGCAGCCGGACAGTCGGGACAGGGGCATACTACGAGCAGTACTTC. This encodes CASSRTVGTGAYYEQYF.

As DNA, the CDR3 is TGTGCCAGCAGTTACGGGGGGGAACGACAGCCCCAGCATTTT. Translation gives CASSYGGERQPQHF. The chain is built from TRBV6-5 and TRBJ1-5; D is perhaps TRBD1 (5 bases). Germline CDR1 and CDR2: MNHEY and SVGAGI. Trimming took off 2 bases at V and 7 bases at J, with 12 bases between the two ends. The CDR3 is 14 amino acids.

This clone was observed a single time. The genes are TRBV18 and TRBJ1-5, with D tentatively TRBD1 (6 bases). Germline values: CDR1 KGHSH, CDR2 LQKENI. This CDR3 region has 13 residues. V dropped 6 bases and J dropped 7 bases, with 13 bases sitting between them. CDR3 residues: CASSDGQSQPQHF. CDR3 DNA sequence: TGTGCCAGCTCGGACGGACAGTCCCAGCCCCAGCATTTT. The variable domain in full, completed from reference TRBV18 and TRBJ1-5, reads NAGVMQNPRHLVRRRGQEARLRCSPMKGHSHVYWYRQLPEEGLKFMVYLQKENIIDESGMPKERFSAEFPKEGPSILRIQQVVRGDSAAYFCASSDGQSQPQHFGDGTRLSIL.

CDR3 coding DNA: TGCGCCAGCAGCCCCGTCGGGGGGCTTTGGGAAAAACTGTTTTTT. It encodes CASSPVGGLWEKLFF. The chain couples TRBV5-1 to TRBJ1-4, with TRBD1 as a possible D gene (6 bases). CDR3 size: 15 residues. CDR1 SGHRS and CDR2 YFSETQ come from the germline V gene. Trimming stripped 4 bases from V and 8 bases from J, with 18 bases between.